Listed here are 6 T cell receptor beta chains from one sample, sequenced in a study of technical replicates of blood from several donors. Produced via immunoSEQ multiplex PCR; TCRdb's table is partial and in-frame only. The sample has over 85,000 clones; 90% to 96% are singletons. Specimen: T cells isolated from PBMCs. These receptors were taken from a human donor in good health.

The rearrangement uses TRBV9 and TRBJ2-1; 9 nucleotides agree with TRBD2. Germline lookup yields CDR1 SGDLS and CDR2 YYNGEE. V gave up 1 base and J gave up 5 bases; unmatched junction bases: 10. The CDR3 length is 17 residues. The CDR3 spells CASSVSVGLANHNEQFF. In DNA, the CDR3 is TGTGCCAGCAGCGTAAGCGTTGGACTAGCGAACCACAATGAGCAGTTCTTC.

This sequence joins TRBV19 and TRBJ2-5; D is perhaps TRBD1 (5 bases). Germline CDR1 and CDR2: LNHDA and SQIVND (reference sequence). Trimming took 9 bases from V and 2 from J, leaving 7 bases between them. This CDR3 has 11 amino acids. In nucleotides, the CDR3 is TGTGCCAGAGACAGACAAGAGACCCAGTACTTC. This sequence encodes CARDRQETQYF.

The CDR3 is CASSIQEYSNQPQHF. Here the CDR3 DNA reads TGTGCCAGTAGTATTCAGGAATATAGCAATCAGCCCCAGCATTTT. This rearrangement joins TRBV19 to TRBJ1-5; D remains ambiguous. Looked up from germline, CDR1 is LNHDA and CDR2 is SQIVND (reference sequence). The germline V and J ends were trimmed by 3 bases and 0 bases, with 9 bases remaining between them. CDR3 size: 15 residues.

This clone was found once. The chain joins TRBV5-1 to TRBJ2-6; D not certain. Germline lookup yields CDR1 SGHRS and CDR2 YFSETQ. The V gene lost 2 bases and the J gene lost 0 bases, with 3 bases spanning the gap. The CDR3 covers 14 residues. As DNA, the CDR3 is TGCGCCAGCAGCTTCGGCTCTGGGGCCAACGTCCTGACTTTC. Its protein is CASSFGSGANVLTF.

The chain joins TRBV6-4 to TRBJ1-5; a weak D match, TRBD1 (6 bases). The CDR3 totals 14 residues. Germline V lookup: CDR1 MRHNA, CDR2 SNTAGT. Trimming removed 5 bases from V and 5 bases from J, with 13 bases in between. The CDR3 protein is CASSYLRGYQPQHF. CDR3 DNA sequence: TGTGCCAGCAGTTACCTCAGGGGTTATCAGCCCCAGCATTTT.

In its sample, this clone was seen a few times. CDR3 protein: CASSELWESSYNEQFF. Here the CDR3 DNA reads TGTGCCAGCAGTGAACTGTGGGAGAGCTCCTACAATGAGCAGTTCTTC. This rearrangement joins TRBV2 to TRBJ2-1; perhaps TRBD2 as D (5 bases). The CDR3 covers 16 residues. Trimming pared 2 bases from V and 0 bases from J, leaving 11 bases between. Germline V lookup: CDR1 SNHLY, CDR2 FYNNEI.